This TCR beta chain appears in the sequencing data of a study of shared clonotypes between healthy human individuals. This clone was observed a single time. Sequencing used immunoSEQ multiplex PCR; TCRdb keeps in-frame clones, though not all of them. The profile covers more than 400,000 clones, with approximately 95% appearing a single time and about 0.064% taken by the ten largest. V lost 5 bases, J lost 3 bases, and 11 bases lay in between. The CDR3 runs to 13 residues. Germline V gene lookup returns CDR1 MDHEN and CDR2 SYDVKM. The V call is TRBV28, the J call TRBJ2-7; TRBD1 might be the D (5 bases). Sequenced input: naive CD4+ T cells sorted from blood. Described subset: CD45RA+ positively selected. This TCR derives from a woman in her twenties or thirties in good health. The CDR3 DNA sequence: TGTGCCAGCAGTATCACAGGCCTCTACGAGCAGTACTTC. It encodes CASSITGLYEQYF. Full variable domain (missing parts from reference TRBV28 and TRBJ2-7): DVKVTQSSRYLVKRTGEKVFLECVQDMDHENMFWYRQDPGLGLRLIYFSYDVKMKEKGDIPEGYSVSREKKERFSLILESASTNQTSMYLCASSITGLYEQYFGPGTRLTVT.